This T cell receptor beta chain was captured by sequencing in a study of T cells in localized non-small cell lung cancer. Notes on the study in general: Within adjacent lung there appeared a median around 57 of the top 100 tumor clones. Among blood samples, higher T cell density accompanied longer overall survival.

Comment on this clone: Antigen unknown.

The CDR3 covers 14 residues. After removal of 4 bases from V and 8 bases from J, the junction contained 6 bases not matched to a gene. Germline V gene lookup returns CDR1 SEHNR and CDR2 FQNEAQ (reference sequence). Only in-frame clones appear in the TCRdb table, and some are missing; sequencing was by immunoSEQ multiplex PCR. The sample records several thousand clones, 92% being singletons. Sample: peripheral blood mononuclear cells, taken before any cancer treatment. The TCR sequence derives from a male donor aged 60 or over with stage II lung adenocarcinoma. The V gene is TRBV7-9, the J gene TRBJ1-4, with 8 bases lining up with TRBD1. The CDR3 bases are TGTGCCAGCAGCTACCAGGGGGCTGGGGAAAAACTGTTTTTT. This codes for CASSYQGAGEKLFF.